What follows are 3 T cell receptor beta chains derived from one specimen sequenced in a study of breast tumors, draining lymph nodes, adjacent tissues. TCRdb ran MiXCR on the multiplex PCR reads and lists one entry per CDR3 protein. The profile shows about 200,000 distinct CDR3 sequences, less than 35% of them singletons. Samples came from axillary lymph nodes draining the breast cancer. Sequenced sample: axillary lymph node tissue. These receptors originate from a female donor with breast cancer. Some clones in this sample may be carry-over from other donors' samples.

V gene TRBV2 combines with J gene TRBJ1-5, with 8 bases matching TRBD1. Germline V gives CDR1 SNHLY, CDR2 FYNNEI. V shed 4 bases, J shed 7 bases, and the junction held 9 bases outside the gene matches. This CDR3 has 15 amino acids. As DNA, the CDR3 is TGTGCCAGCAGTGCTTCGACAGGGGTGGGGCAGCCCCAGCATTTT. This gives the protein CASSASTGVGQPQHF.

V gene TRBV7-9 combines with J gene TRBJ2-7; 8 bases fit TRBD2. Trimming took 6 bases from V and 6 from J; bases not matched to a gene: 16. The CDR3 is 16 amino acids. Germline values: CDR1 SEHNR, CDR2 FQNEAQ (reference sequence). The CDR3 nucleotides are TGTGCCAGCAGTTTTTCCTCGGGGGGGGCTTCCGCCGAGCAGTACTTC. This translates into CASSFSSGGASAEQYF.

The table lists this clonotype with many counts. The chain joins TRBV2 to TRBJ1-3, with 8 bases matching TRBD1. The CDR3 is made up of 14 amino acids. Trimming removed 6 bases from V and 4 bases from J; junction bases left unmatched: 5. Germline V CDR1 and CDR2: SNHLY, FYNNEI. The CDR3 sequence: CASSGQGQGNTIYF. Written as DNA, the CDR3 is TGTGCCAGCAGCGGACAGGGTCAAGGAAACACCATATATTTT.